The 16 T cell receptor beta chains below were found in one sample sequenced in a study of T-cell memory formation after mild COVID-19. TCRdb fed the 5' RACE reads into MiXCR, producing one record per CDR3 protein. The data contain over 150,000 distinct CDR3 sequences, 18% of them singletons. The source material was PBMCs or a T cell subset sorted from them (not recorded which). Source of these receptors: a man in his late teens or twenties who had mild COVID-19 (a few samples of this study predate the infection). Cell type and time point are not known.

CDR3 DNA sequence: TGTGCCAGCAGCTGGGGGTTAGGATCCGGGGCCAACGTCCTGACTTTC. The encoded protein is CASSWGLGSGANVLTF. The chain has TRBV5-8 and TRBJ2-6, with D perhaps being TRBD1 or TRBD2 (5 bases each). CDR1 is SGHTS and CDR2 is YDEGEE in the germline V gene. V gave up 3 bases and J gave up 4 bases, with 14 bases separating them. The CDR3 is 16 residues long.

This clonotype turned up a few times. This chain uses TRBV20-1 with TRBJ2-5; TRBD2 matches at 8 bases. The CDR3 spans 13 residues. Germline values: CDR1 DFQATT, CDR2 SNEGSKA (reference sequence). V trimming: 8 bases; J trimming: 5 bases; junction bases outside the gene matches: 10. Here the CDR3 DNA reads TGCAGTACCGGGGGGGCCGGGAGTGAGACCCAGTACTTC. It specifies CSTGGAGSETQYF.

This clonotype was seen a few times. The gene calls are TRBV20-1 and TRBJ2-3, with a possible D match to TRBD1 (6 bases). V lost 5 bases and J 0 bases, leaving 12 bases between the germline ends. CDR1 and CDR2 from the germline V gene are DFQATT and SNEGSKA (reference sequence). The CDR3 consists of 14 residues. The CDR3, as DNA: TGCAGTGCTCCTGACAGGAGAAGCACAGATACGCAGTATTTT. Residues: CSAPDRRSTDTQYF.

In this sample, this clonotype turned up many times. V usage is TRBV12-3 or TRBV12-4 and J usage is TRBJ2-2, with TRBD2 matching over 9 bases. The J segment lost 5 bases and the V segment lost 3 bases, leaving 4 bases of the junction unmatched. The CDR3 sequence is 15 residues long. The CDR3 bases are TGTGCCAGCAGTTTGAGGCTAGCGGGGACCGGGGAGCTGTTTTTT. This sequence encodes CASSLRLAGTGELFF.

The rearrangement uses TRBV6-5 and TRBJ2-7, with a weak D call TRBD2 (6 bases). V was cut by 2 bases and J by 3 bases, with 17 bases left in between. There are 16 residues in the CDR3. CDR1 and CDR2 (germline): MNHEY, SVGAGI. In DNA, the CDR3 is TGTGCCAGCAGTTACGGCGGTGGCGGGAAAAACTACGAGCAGTACTTC. Translated, it gives CASSYGGGGKNYEQYF.

This clonotype showed up many times. J is TRBJ2-2 and V is TRBV5-1, with D uncertain. V was clipped by 0 bases and J by 6 bases, with 9 bases between them. Looked up from germline, CDR1 is SGHRS and CDR2 is YFSETQ. The CDR3 extends over 14 amino acids. The CDR3 loop is CASSLESPAGELFF. DNA for the CDR3: TGCGCCAGCAGCTTGGAGTCCCCGGCCGGGGAGCTGTTTTTT.

This clonotype has just a few counts. The V call is TRBV20-1, the J call TRBJ1-4, with unresolved D. V was pared by 0 bases and J by 1 base, with 6 bases between. The CDR3 consists of 14 residues. The germline gives CDR1 DFQATT, CDR2 SNEGSKA (reference sequence). The CDR3 reads CSARDTVTNEKLFF. The DNA of the CDR3 is TGCAGTGCTAGAGATACCGTAACTAATGAAAAACTGTTTTTT.

CDR3 sequence: CSVGVGRETQYF. The CDR3, as DNA: TGCAGCGTTGGGGTAGGGAGGGAGACCCAGTACTTC. The rearrangement uses TRBV29-1 and TRBJ2-5; D is possibly TRBD2 (6 bases). Trimming shortened V by 4 bases and J by 5 bases, and 11 bases separated the two germline ends. The germline CDR1 and CDR2 sequences are SQVTM and ANQGSEA. This CDR3 region has 12 residues.

This clonotype was counted a few times. This chain connects TRBV5-1 to TRBJ2-7; 9 bases agree with TRBD1. Losses at the gene ends were 2 bases for V and 7 bases for J; bases not matched to a gene: 4. Germline V CDR1 and CDR2: SGHRS, YFSETQ. The CDR3 is made up of 13 amino acids. The CDR3: CASSLQGAEEQYF. DNA for the CDR3: TGCGCCAGCAGCTTACAGGGGGCTGAAGAGCAGTACTTC.

The table lists this clonotype with a few counts. The junction and the germline gene differ at one end; a read error may be behind it. J is TRBJ2-7 and V is TRBV4-2; D tentatively fits TRBD1 or TRBD2 (5 bases each). Germline loops: CDR1 LGHNA, CDR2 YNFKEQ. The CDR3 consists of 12 residues. The CDR3, as DNA: TGTGCCAGCAGCCGCGGCCGGGACGGATGGGTCTTC. Translating gives CASSRGRDGWVF.

The chain recombines TRBV11-2 with TRBJ2-2; 8 positions match TRBD2. In germline, CDR1 is SGHAT, CDR2 FQNNGV. There are 15 residues in the CDR3. With 3 bases clipped from V and 1 base from J, the junction kept 1 base outside the gene matches. In DNA, the CDR3 is TGTGCCAGCAGCTTCCTAGCGGGGAACACCGGGGAGCTGTTTTTT. As protein: CASSFLAGNTGELFF.

This clonotype appeared a few times. The genes are TRBV7-9 and TRBJ1-2, with 7 bases matching TRBD1. J gave up 4 bases and V 0 bases, and 5 bases lay outside the gene matches. The germline V gene has CDR1 SEHNR and CDR2 FQNEAQ (reference sequence). The CDR3 contains 15 residues. In nucleotides, the CDR3 is TGTGCCAGCAGCTTAGCGGCAGGGGGTACCTATGGCTACACCTTC. The encoded protein is CASSLAAGGTYGYTF.

This clonotype showed up just a few times. V gene TRBV29-1 combines with J gene TRBJ2-3; 10 nucleotides agree with TRBD2. The CDR3 is 15 amino acids. V trimming: 3 bases; J trimming: 0 bases; junction bases outside the gene matches: 3. CDR1 and CDR2 (germline): SQVTM, ANQGSEA. For the CDR3, the DNA is TGCAGCGTTGATCTAGCGGGGGTGAGCACAGATACGCAGTATTTT. Translated: CSVDLAGVSTDTQYF.

V usage is TRBV7-2 and J usage is TRBJ1-5; D perhaps matches TRBD1 (5 bases). V shed 1 base and J shed 3 bases, with 10 bases lying between them. Germline assignment: CDR1 SGHTA and CDR2 FQGNSA. The CDR3 is 15 residues long. The CDR3 DNA sequence: TGTGCCAGCAGCTTAGTAGGGGACTTCAATCAGCCCCAGCATTTT. Its protein product is CASSLVGDFNQPQHF.

The V gene is TRBV20-1, the J gene TRBJ2-3; 10 nucleotides match TRBD2. The CDR3 has 15 residues. V trimming: 6 bases; J trimming: 4 bases; junction bases outside the gene matches: 10. Looked up from germline, CDR1 is DFQATT and CDR2 is SNEGSKA (reference sequence). The CDR3, as DNA: TGCAGTGCGACCTGGACTAGCGGAATCCCAGATACGCAGTATTTT. Translated, it gives CSATWTSGIPDTQYF.

The chain joins TRBV7-8 to TRBJ2-7; D not certain. The germline V gene encodes CDR1 SGHVS and CDR2 FQNEAQ. The CDR3 sequence is 13 residues long. V was clipped by 11 bases and J by 1 base, with 15 bases between them. DNA for the CDR3: TGTGCCGGTTTCCCTTTGGGGTCCTACGAGCAGTACGTC. Amino acid sequence: CAGFPLGSYEQYV.